Below are 26 T cell receptor beta chains sequenced from a single sample in a study of cytomegalovirus exposure and HLA in healthy donors. TCRdb's copy holds only in-frame clones and misses some; the assay was immunoSEQ multiplex PCR. The sample shows 200,000 to 300,000 clones, approximately 84% of them seen only once. The sample taken for sequencing was PBMCs. Source of these receptors: a woman in her thirties in good health and CMV-seropositive.

The chain uses TRBV9 and TRBJ2-3; D is undetermined. The ends were cut back, 0 bases at V and 2 bases at J, with 4 bases in the middle. In germline, CDR1 is SGDLS, CDR2 YYNGEE. CDR3 size: 13 residues. Written as DNA, the CDR3 is TGTGCCAGCAGCGTAGACTACACAGATACGCAGTATTTT. Its translation: CASSVDYTDTQYF.

V usage is TRBV6-1 and J usage is TRBJ2-7; 10 bases map to TRBD2. J lost 5 bases, V lost 4 bases, and 11 bases had no gene match. The CDR3 sequence is 16 residues long. CDR1 is MNHNS and CDR2 is SASEGT in the germline V gene. The chain's CDR3 is CASSVESGRVVNEQYF. Written as DNA, the CDR3 is TGTGCCAGCAGTGTTGAAAGCGGGAGGGTGGTCAACGAGCAGTACTTC.

The chain recombines TRBV5-1 with TRBJ2-7, with 7 bases matching TRBD1. This CDR3 is built from 16 residues. J gave up 1 base and V 0 bases, and 7 bases lay outside the gene matches. CDR1 and CDR2 (germline): SGHRS, YFSETQ. CDR3 coding DNA: TGCGCCAGCAGCTTGGTGACAGGGCCCCCTTCCTACGAGCAGTACTTC. Protein product: CASSLVTGPPSYEQYF.

The chain joins TRBV4-1 to TRBJ2-2; 12 nucleotides match TRBD1. This CDR3 is built from 17 residues. With 3 bases clipped from V and 7 bases from J, the junction kept 9 bases outside the gene matches. The germline V gene encodes CDR1 MGHRA and CDR2 YSYEKL. The CDR3 protein is CASSHAPGQGAGGELFF. CDR3 nucleotide sequence: TGCGCCAGCAGCCATGCTCCGGGACAGGGGGCAGGCGGGGAGCTGTTTTTT.

This clone was seen only a few times. The rearrangement links TRBV19 to TRBJ2-7; TRBD2 is a possible D gene (6 bases). V gave up 3 bases and J gave up 6 bases, with 21 bases separating them. Germline loops: CDR1 LNHDA, CDR2 SQIVND (reference sequence). The length of the CDR3 is 16 residues. CDR3 loop: CASSMVGGSGVREQYF. The CDR3 DNA reads as TGTGCCAGTAGTATGGTCGGGGGATCCGGTGTACGCGAGCAGTACTTC.

This chain joins TRBV4-2 and TRBJ2-7; a weak D match, TRBD2 (6 bases). The CDR3 contains 17 residues. With 0 bases removed from V and 9 bases from J, the gap between germline ends came to 24 bases. Germline values: CDR1 LGHNA, CDR2 YNFKEQ. The CDR3, as DNA: TGTGCCAGCAGCCAAGATCGAGGGGAGCGGACTACTGGGGGGCAGTACTTC. The encoded protein is CASSQDRGERTTGGQYF.

This rearrangement joins TRBV5-1 to TRBJ2-1, with 11 bases aligning to TRBD1. CDR1 is SGHRS, CDR2 YFSETQ, per germline. The length of the CDR3 is 15 residues. V dropped 5 bases and J dropped 4; count of bases not matched to a gene: 5. CDR3: CASRRTGGEYNEQFF. The CDR3 DNA reads as TGCGCCAGCAGGCGGACAGGGGGCGAGTACAATGAGCAGTTCTTC.

This chain's CDR3 is CASSQQTSGSFQETQYF. Written as DNA, the CDR3 is TGCGCCAGCAGCCAACAGACTAGCGGGAGCTTTCAAGAGACCCAGTACTTC. The rearrangement uses TRBV4-1 and TRBJ2-5; the match to TRBD2 covers 12 bases. V shed 2 bases, J shed 2 bases, and the junction held 6 bases outside the gene matches. The CDR3 loop spans 17 amino acids. Germline V gene lookup returns CDR1 MGHRA and CDR2 YSYEKL.

The V and J genes are TRBV7-3 and TRBJ2-3; TRBD2 matches at 11 bases. Germline-derived CDR1 and CDR2 are SGHTA and FQGTGA. This CDR3 region has 19 residues. The V gene end was trimmed by 1 base and the J gene end by 3 bases; junction bases not matched to a gene: 12. The CDR3 spells CASSLRGVRASGRTDTQYF. In nucleotides, the CDR3 is TGTGCCAGCAGCTTAAGGGGGGTGCGGGCTAGCGGGAGGACAGATACGCAGTATTTT.

V usage is TRBV28 and J usage is TRBJ2-7; 8 bases fit TRBD1. With V trimmed by 4 bases and J by 11 bases, 7 bases remained unmatched. Looked up from germline, CDR1 is MDHEN and CDR2 is SYDVKM. CDR3 length equals 12 residues. DNA of the CDR3: TGTGCCAGCAGTTGGACAGGGACGGAGGAGTACTTC. Its protein is CASSWTGTEEYF.

V is TRBV19 and J is TRBJ2-7; D may be TRBD2 (5 bases). Germline assignment: CDR1 LNHDA and CDR2 SQIVND (reference sequence). The CDR3 length is 13 residues. V was clipped by 2 bases and J by 2 bases, with 7 bases between them. The CDR3 is CASSILGTYEQYF. DNA of the CDR3: TGTGCCAGTAGTATACTCGGGACCTACGAGCAGTACTTC.

The gene calls are TRBV6-1 and TRBJ2-1; 7 bases are a match to TRBD1. V lost 5 bases and J lost 4; bases outside the gene matches: 5. The CDR3 has 14 residues. CDR1 and CDR2 (germline): MNHNS, SASEGT. CDR3 sequence (DNA): TGTGCCAGCAGTACAGGGGTGATTTACAATGAGCAGTTCTTC. It codes for CASSTGVIYNEQFF.

The J gene is TRBJ2-5, the V gene TRBV11-3, with a possible D match to TRBD2 (6 bases). Germline assignment: CDR1 SGHNT and CDR2 YENEEA. This CDR3 has 15 amino acids. V was shortened by 5 bases and J by 4 bases, with 17 bases between the two germline ends. The CDR3 region has the DNA TGTGCCAGCAGCCTAGGAGGGATAGGATCAGAGACCCAGTACTTC. Translated: CASSLGGIGSETQYF. Based on the CDR3 plus reference TRBV11-3 and TRBJ2-5, the full variable domain is EAGVVQSPRYKIIEKKQPVAFWCNPISGHNTLYWYLQNLGQGPELLIRYENEEAVDDSQLPKDRFSAERLKGVDSTLKIQPAELGDSAVYLCASSLGGIGSETQYFGPGTRLLVL.

CDR3 bases: TGTGCCAGCAGCCAAGGTTATCGGACAGGGGTCACCTATGGCTACACCTTC. Translating gives CASSQGYRTGVTYGYTF. The V gene is TRBV14, the J gene TRBJ1-2, with 9 bases identical to TRBD1. V gave up 1 base and J gave up 4 bases; unmatched junction bases: 10. Germline values: CDR1 SGHDN, CDR2 FVKESK. The CDR3 spans 17 residues.

This clone has a single count. CDR3 nucleotides: TGTGCCAGCAGCGTGGGGACTAGCGCCATAAGGGGGGAGACCCAGTACTTC. It is translated as CASSVGTSAIRGETQYF. The J gene is TRBJ2-5, the V gene TRBV5-6; 10 positions agree with TRBD2. CDR1 is SGHDT, CDR2 YYEEEE, per germline. Germline trimming cut 4 bases from V and 5 bases from J; bases unmatched to any gene: 14. This CDR3 has 17 residues.

CDR3 residues: CATSRGGVAGLSEQYF. CDR3 coding DNA: TGTGCCACCAGCAGAGGTGGAGTAGCGGGATTATCCGAGCAGTACTTC. The genes are TRBV15 and TRBJ2-7; 8 bases fit TRBD2. Germline V gene lookup returns CDR1 LNHNV and CDR2 YYDKDF (reference sequence). The CDR3 contains 16 residues. V dropped 1 base and J dropped 6; count of bases not matched to a gene: 11.

This clone showed up just a few times. V and J are TRBV7-2 and TRBJ2-1; no definite D call. Germline loops: CDR1 SGHTA, CDR2 FQGNSA. The CDR3 length is 13 residues. V lost 0 bases and J lost 8, with 8 bases in between. This CDR3 is CASSLALNYEQFF. The DNA of the CDR3 is TGTGCCAGCAGCTTAGCCCTCAACTATGAGCAGTTCTTC.

The chain is built from TRBV29-1 and TRBJ2-3, with a weak D call TRBD2 (6 bases). CDR3 length equals 14 residues. V was cut by 1 base and J by 5 bases, with 13 bases left in between. Germline lookup yields CDR1 SQVTM and CDR2 ANQGSEA. The CDR3 is CSVEGEASGDTQYF. CDR3 bases: TGCAGCGTTGAAGGGGAGGCTTCAGGAGATACGCAGTATTTT.

The chain employs TRBV5-1 and TRBJ2-2, with D unresolved. There are 15 residues in the CDR3. Per the germline V gene, CDR1 is SGHRS and CDR2 is YFSETQ. Deletions cut 1 base from V and 5 bases from J, with 12 bases between. In DNA form, the CDR3 reads TGCGCCAGCAGCTTGACAGTTTTACAGACCGGGGAGCTGTTTTTT. The encoded protein is CASSLTVLQTGELFF.

The chain couples TRBV28 to TRBJ2-2; TRBD1 matches at 7 bases. CDR1 is MDHEN and CDR2 is SYDVKM in the germline V gene. The J segment lost 5 bases and the V segment lost 7 bases, leaving 10 bases of the junction unmatched. The CDR3 is 15 residues long. The CDR3 region is CASNSQGIKTGELFF. CDR3 nucleotide sequence: TGTGCCAGCAATTCACAGGGGATTAAAACCGGGGAGCTGTTTTTT.

The V and J genes are TRBV19 and TRBJ2-7, with D tentatively TRBD2 (6 bases). Germline V gene lookup returns CDR1 LNHDA and CDR2 SQIVND (reference sequence). This CDR3 has 16 residues. V was trimmed by 2 bases and J by 6 bases, leaving 20 bases between them. The DNA of the CDR3 is TGTGCCAGTAGTATAACGCTGGGGGGTTTCTCGTCCGAGCAGTACTTC. Translating it yields CASSITLGGFSSEQYF.

The rearrangement links TRBV5-5 to TRBJ2-3, with D maybe TRBD2 (6 bases). The CDR3 is 19 residues long. V lost 4 bases to trimming and J lost 2 bases, with 26 bases between them. Germline values: CDR1 SGHKS, CDR2 YYEKEE (reference sequence). The CDR3 nucleotides are TGTGCCAGCAGCGCAATTCCGCTGGGGGGAGGATTGGACACAGATACGCAGTATTTT. Translation gives CASSAIPLGGGLDTDTQYF.

This clone appeared a single time. The rearrangement links TRBV20-1 to TRBJ1-2, with D possibly matching TRBD1 (5 bases). Germline-derived CDR1 and CDR2 are DFQATT and SNEGSKA (reference sequence). This CDR3 has 11 amino acids. The CDR3 bases are TGCAGAGGTGGGGCGGACTATGGCTACACCTTC. It translates to CRGGADYGYTF.

This chain joins TRBV25-1 and TRBJ2-7; 7 bases are shared with TRBD1. Losses at the gene ends were 4 bases for V and 1 base for J; bases not matched to a gene: 10. CDR3 size: 16 residues. Looked up from germline, CDR1 is MGHDK and CDR2 is SYGVNS. The CDR3 sequence is CASSGQNRDRSYEQYF. DNA of the CDR3: TGTGCCAGCAGTGGCCAAAACCGGGACAGATCCTACGAGCAGTACTTC.

The genes are TRBV30 and TRBJ2-1, with 10 bases fitting TRBD2. The CDR3 covers 19 residues. Per germline, CDR1 GTSNPN and CDR2 SVGIG (reference sequence). Trimming removed 5 bases from V and 0 bases from J; junction bases left unmatched: 16. CDR3 protein: CAWAQISGRPYSSYNEQFF. The CDR3 nucleotides are TGTGCCTGGGCCCAGATTAGCGGGAGGCCCTATAGCTCCTACAATGAGCAGTTCTTC.

The V call is TRBV2, the J call TRBJ1-2; 7 nucleotides match TRBD1. The germline gives CDR1 SNHLY, CDR2 FYNNEI. This CDR3 region has 15 residues. Trimming removed 6 bases from V and 4 bases from J; junction bases left unmatched: 11. CDR3 DNA: TGTGCCAGCAGGAGACCGGGACAGAGAATCTATGGCTACACCTTC. This codes for CASRRPGQRIYGYTF.